In its sample, the clone carrying this TCR beta chain was seen many times. Its antigen is unknown. The sample originates from a study of neurological immune-mediated disorders. Notes on the study in general: The most TCR clonal expansion was seen in HTLV-1-associated myelopathy, and the least was seen in multiple sclerosis, which fell below healthy controls.

The time point is: longitudinal time-point 3. The group of healthy controls was made up of people who were blood bank volunteers in Maryland, USA. The cDNA came from 5'RACE, which used 10-nucleotide random UMIs. TCRdb processed the 5' RACE reads anew with MiXCR; each CDR3 protein has one entry. The table lists some 55,000 distinct CDR3 sequences, roughly 8% of them singletons. The germline V and J ends were trimmed by 3 bases and 2 bases, with 7 bases remaining between them. The CDR3 spans 13 residues. Germline V gives CDR1 MNHEY, CDR2 SMNVEV (reference sequence). The rearrangement uses TRBV27 and TRBJ1-2, with D hard to call. This TCR came from a woman aged 40 to 50 in good health. Sample: PBMCs. CDR3 nucleotides: TGTGCCAGCAGTTTTGCCATAAACTATGGCTACACCTTC. It yields the protein CASSFAINYGYTF.